This T cell receptor (beta chain) was identified during a study of cytomegalovirus exposure and HLA in healthy donors. Study overall: A subsequent analysis stated that the roughly 130 validation repertoires were run on the same platform as the 550 to 750 first-cohort repertoires.

There are a few counts of this clone. Its target is not known. The repertoire was sequenced with immunoSEQ multiplex PCR; TCRdb's copy has only in-frame clones and lacks some. The table lists about 260,000 clones, 90% of them singletons. Trimming stripped 1 base from V and 3 bases from J, with 10 bases between. The CDR3 is made up of 14 amino acids. The germline V gene encodes CDR1 MNHEY and CDR2 SMNVEV (reference sequence). Study results and limitations: Three chains linked to CMV were shown in vitro to be specific for CMV antigens. Within the 120 or so validation repertoires, first-cohort TCR clusters tended to co-occur, according to a later analysis. Cytomegalovirus-associated status was assigned to 150 or so TCR beta chains.

This sequence was found in a woman aged 25-40 years in good health and CMV-seronegative. Material: PBMCs. The rearrangement joins TRBV27 to TRBJ2-7; D possibly corresponds to TRBD2 (6 bases). CDR3 amino acids: CASSLLADGYEQYF. The CDR3, as DNA: TGTGCCAGCAGTTTATTAGCGGATGGCTACGAGCAGTACTTC.